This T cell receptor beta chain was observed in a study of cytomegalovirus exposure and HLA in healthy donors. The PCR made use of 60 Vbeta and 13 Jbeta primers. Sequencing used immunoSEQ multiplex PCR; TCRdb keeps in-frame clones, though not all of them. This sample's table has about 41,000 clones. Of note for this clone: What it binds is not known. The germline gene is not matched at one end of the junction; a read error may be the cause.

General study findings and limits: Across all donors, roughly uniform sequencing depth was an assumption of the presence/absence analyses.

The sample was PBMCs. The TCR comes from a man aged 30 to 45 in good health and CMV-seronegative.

In nucleotides, the CDR3 is TGTGCCAGCAGCCAAAGGACAGATAATTCACACCTCCACTTT. It specifies CASSQRTDNSHLHF. V usage is TRBV9 and J usage is TRBJ1-6, with D perhaps matching TRBD1 (6 bases). Per the germline V gene, CDR1 is SGDLS and CDR2 is YYNGEE. This CDR3 contains 14 residues.